This is a list of T cell receptor beta chains from one sample in a study of spatial heterogeneity in lung cancer. One entry per CDR3 protein results from TCRdb running MiXCR on the 5' RACE reads. The sample consists of about 3,600 distinct CDR3 sequences, over 4% of them appearing once. The sample here was lung tumor tissue, taken at surgery. The receptors come from a male donor with early-stage non-small cell lung cancer. CDR3s include the opening cysteine and the closing phenylalanine or tryptophan. The D gene is left open where the match is weak. Some rows mark clone size as missing; the rest say once, few, many or name a class of expanded clone.

V	D	J	size	CDR3	DNA
TRBV4-2	.	TRBJ1-1	medium-sized	CASSHQGTNTEAFF	TGTGCCAGCAGCCACCAGGGGACGAACACTGAAGCTTTCTTT
TRBV12-3/TRBV12-4	.	TRBJ1-5	many	CASSLARAGNQPQHF	TGTGCCAGCAGTTTAGCGAGGGCAGGCAATCAGCCCCAGCATTTT
TRBV7-8	TRBD2	TRBJ2-3	many	CASSLPGGRTDTQYF	TGTGCCAGCAGCTTGCCGGGGGGGCGCACAGATACGCAGTATTTT
TRBV4-1	.	TRBJ1-4	medium-sized	CASRPDSNEKLFF	TGCGCCAGCAGACCAGACAGTAATGAAAAACTGTTTTTT
TRBV20-1	.	TRBJ2-3	once	CSAQGRADTQYF	TGCAGTGCTCAGGGGAGGGCAGATACGCAGTATTTT
TRBV14	.	TRBJ1-3	medium-sized	CASSQGQLGNTIYF	TGTGCCAGCAGCCAAGGACAGCTCGGAAACACCATATATTTT
TRBV20-1	.	TRBJ2-1	.	CSAPGTFSYNEQFF	TGCAGTGCCCCTGGGACGTTCTCCTACAATGAGCAGTTCTTC
TRBV12-3/TRBV12-4	.	TRBJ1-6	medium-sized	CASSLGANSPLHF	TGTGCCAGCAGTTTGGGCGCGAATTCACCCCTCCACTTT
TRBV27	TRBD1	TRBJ2-7	many	CASSLGGQGRREQYF	TGTGCCAGCAGTTTGGGGGGACAGGGGAGGCGGGAGCAGTACTTC
TRBV11-2	TRBD1	TRBJ2-5	.	CASSAQGTQETQYF	TGTGCCAGCAGCGCACAGGGGACCCAAGAGACCCAGTACTTC
TRBV27	.	TRBJ2-5	medium-sized	CASSLSGRNQETQYF	TGTGCCAGCAGTTTATCGGGCAGGAACCAAGAGACCCAGTACTTC
TRBV29-1	.	TRBJ1-1	many	CSVHPGGTEAFF	TGCAGCGTCCACCCCGGGGGCACTGAAGCTTTCTTT
TRBV11-3	TRBD2	TRBJ2-2	many	CASSFSGKGTGELFF	TGTGCCAGCAGCTTTAGCGGGAAAGGCACCGGGGAGCTGTTTTTT
TRBV6-5	.	TRBJ1-2	medium-sized	CASSTQQSNYGYTF	TGTGCCAGCAGTACGCAACAATCTAACTATGGCTACACCTTC
TRBV6-5	.	TRBJ2-3	many	CASSVRTPGGTDTQYF	TGTGCCAGCAGTGTGCGGACTCCGGGAGGCACAGATACGCAGTATTTT
TRBV5-4	.	TRBJ1-2	many	CASSLVGIYGYTF	TGTGCCAGCAGCTTGGTGGGAATCTATGGCTACACCTTC
TRBV7-6	TRBD2	TRBJ2-5	many	CASSLAPTSGQETQYF	TGTGCCAGCAGCTTAGCGCCTACTAGCGGCCAAGAGACCCAGTACTTC
TRBV20-1	TRBD1	TRBJ1-1	medium-sized	CSARVQGEGTEAFF	TGCAGTGCTAGGGTTCAGGGGGAAGGGACTGAAGCTTTCTTT
TRBV7-9	.	TRBJ2-5	many	CASSLGSQGTQYF	TGTGCCAGCAGCTTAGGCTCTCAGGGGACCCAGTACTTC
TRBV9	TRBD2	TRBJ2-3	few	CASSVEAGGPVDTQYF	TGTGCCAGCAGCGTAGAAGCGGGAGGGCCAGTAGATACGCAGTATTTT
TRBV14	.	TRBJ2-4	.	CASSRGVAKNIQYF	TGTGCCAGCAGCCGGGGGGTAGCCAAAAACATTCAGTACTTC
TRBV28	.	TRBJ2-3	medium-sized	CASSLQVKMGDTQYF	TGTGCCAGCAGTTTACAGGTCAAAATGGGAGATACGCAGTATTTT
TRBV6-1	.	TRBJ2-6	many	CASHRTGAGSGANVLTF	TGTGCCAGCCACCGGACAGGAGCGGGCTCTGGGGCCAACGTCCTGACTTTC
TRBV11-1	TRBD2	TRBJ2-1	many	CASSLRLAGGNEQFF	TGTGCCAGCAGCTTACGACTAGCGGGGGGAAATGAGCAGTTCTTC